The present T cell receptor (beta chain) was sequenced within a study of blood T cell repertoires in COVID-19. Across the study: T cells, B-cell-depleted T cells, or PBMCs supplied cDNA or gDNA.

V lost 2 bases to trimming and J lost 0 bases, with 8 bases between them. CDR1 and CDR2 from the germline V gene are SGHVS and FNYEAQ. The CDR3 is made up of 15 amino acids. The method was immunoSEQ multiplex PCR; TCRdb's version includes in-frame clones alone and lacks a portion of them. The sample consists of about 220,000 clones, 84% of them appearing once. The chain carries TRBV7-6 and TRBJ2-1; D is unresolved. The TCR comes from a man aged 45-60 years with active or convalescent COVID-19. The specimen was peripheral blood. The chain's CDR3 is CASSLTESSYNEQFF. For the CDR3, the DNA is TGTGCCAGCAGCTTAACAGAGTCCTCCTACAATGAGCAGTTCTTC.